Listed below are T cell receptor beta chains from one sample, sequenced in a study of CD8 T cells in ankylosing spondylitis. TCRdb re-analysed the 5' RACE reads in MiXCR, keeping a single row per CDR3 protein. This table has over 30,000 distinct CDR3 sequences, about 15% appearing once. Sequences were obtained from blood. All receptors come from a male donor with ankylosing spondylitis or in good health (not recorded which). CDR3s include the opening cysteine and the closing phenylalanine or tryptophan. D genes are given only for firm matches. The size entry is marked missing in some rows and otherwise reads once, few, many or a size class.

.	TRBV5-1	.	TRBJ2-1	TGCGCCAGCTCTCAGGGCCTGGACAATGAGCAGTTCTTC	CASSQGLDNEQFF
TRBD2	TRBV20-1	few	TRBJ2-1	TGCAGTGCGTATGGGGCTAGCGGTTACAATGAGCAGTTCTTC	CSAYGASGYNEQFF
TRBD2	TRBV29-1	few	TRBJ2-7	TGCAGCGTTGCGGGAGCGGGACTCCCCTACGAGCAGTACTTC	CSVAGAGLPYEQYF
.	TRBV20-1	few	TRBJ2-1	TGCAGTGCTAGGGAGTTGGTTCAAGAAGTTCAGTTCTTC	CSARELVQEVQFF
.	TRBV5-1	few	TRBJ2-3	TGCGCCAGCAGCTTGTCCAGCAGGGCAGATACGCAGTATTTT	CASSLSSRADTQYF
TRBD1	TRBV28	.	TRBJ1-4	TGTGCCAGCAGTTTCCGACAGGGGAGTGAAAAACTGTTTTTT	CASSFRQGSEKLFF
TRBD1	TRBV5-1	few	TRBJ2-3	TGCGCCAGCAGCTTGGAAGGGACAGGGGGTCAATCGTATTTT	CASSLEGTGGQSYF
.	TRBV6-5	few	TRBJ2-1	TGTGCCAGCACCAGAAGGTGGCAGAACAATGAGCAGTTCTTC	CASTRRWQNNEQFF
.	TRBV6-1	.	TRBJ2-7	TGTGCCAGCAGTGAGGGCAGGTCGAGGAGCTACGAGCAGTACTTC	CASSEGRSRSYEQYF
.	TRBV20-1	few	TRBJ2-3	TGCAGTGCTAGAATTCCCCGGGGCGGGACTGAAGATACGCAGTATTTT	CSARIPRGGTEDTQYF
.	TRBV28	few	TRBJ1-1	TGTGCCAGCAGTCCCAAAGGGAGGAGAGCCACTGAAGCTTTCTTT	CASSPKGRRATEAFF
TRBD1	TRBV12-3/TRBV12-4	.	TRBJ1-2	TGTGCCAGCAGCCCAATGACAGGGGGCGAAGGAGGCTACACCTTC	CASSPMTGGEGGYTF
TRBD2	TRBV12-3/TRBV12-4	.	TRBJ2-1	TGTGCCACCACATCCCGGGGGGTCTCGTATGAGCAGTTCTTC	CATTSRGVSYEQFF
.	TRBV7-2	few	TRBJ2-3	TGTGCCAGCAGCTTAGCGGGCCCCACAGATACGCAGTATTTT	CASSLAGPTDTQYF
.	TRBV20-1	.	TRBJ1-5	TGCAGTGCTAGAGATCGGTACAGGGAGGGAAATCAGCCCCAGCATTTT	CSARDRYREGNQPQHF
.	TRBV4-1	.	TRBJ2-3	TGCGCCAGCAGCCACCCAGGGATTTCAGATACGCAGTATTTT	CASSHPGISDTQYF
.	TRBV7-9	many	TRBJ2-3	TGTGCCAGCAGCCGGACAGATACGCAGTATTTT	CASSRTDTQYF
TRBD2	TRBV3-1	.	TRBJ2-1	TGTGCCAGCAGCCAGACCCCTAGCGGAGGAACGCAGTTCTTC	CASSQTPSGGTQFF
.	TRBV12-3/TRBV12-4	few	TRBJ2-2	TGTGCCAGCAGTTATGGGACTGTCGCGAACACCGGGGAGCTGTTTTTT	CASSYGTVANTGELFF
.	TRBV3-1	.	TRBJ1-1	TGTGCCAGCAGCCGGGGATTGAACACTGAAGCTTTCTTT	CASSRGLNTEAFF
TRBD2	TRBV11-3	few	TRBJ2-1	TGTGCCAGCAGCCGCCAACTAGCGGGGAACAATGAGCAGTTCTTC	CASSRQLAGNNEQFF
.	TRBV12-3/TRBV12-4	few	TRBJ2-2	TGTGCCAGCCAGGGAGCAAGCGGAGACACCGGGGAGCTGTTTTTT	CASQGASGDTGELFF
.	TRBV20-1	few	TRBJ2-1	TGCAGCCTAAGGGGCGGTATTAACGAGCAGTTCTTC	CSLRGGINEQFF
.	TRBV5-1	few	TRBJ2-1	TGCGCCAGCAGCCCCCCAGCCGGTGGGGCATACAATGAGCAGTTCTTC	CASSPPAGGAYNEQFF
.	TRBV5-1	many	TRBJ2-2	TGCGCCAGCAGGAGGCGGGAGAACACCGGGGAGCTGTTTTTT	CASRRRENTGELFF
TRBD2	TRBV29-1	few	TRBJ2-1	TGCAGCGTTGCCTCTCGGGAGGGCCTCTACAATGAGCAGTTCTTC	CSVASREGLYNEQFF
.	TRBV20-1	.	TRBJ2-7	TGCAGTGCTAGACAGTATTACGAGCAGTACTTC	CSARQYYEQYF
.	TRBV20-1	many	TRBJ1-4	TGCAGTGCTCTACCTGTCCAGGGTTTGGGAGAAAAACTGTTTTTT	CSALPVQGLGEKLFF
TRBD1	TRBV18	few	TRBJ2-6	TGTGCCAGCTCACGACAGGGTGAACAAGTCCTGACTTTC	CASSRQGEQVLTF
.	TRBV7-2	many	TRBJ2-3	TGTGCCAGCAGCTCTACAGGGACAGATACGCAGTATTTT	CASSSTGTDTQYF
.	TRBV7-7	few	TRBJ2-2	TGTGCCAGCAGGCAACCCGGACAGAGGAAGTTAGGCGGGGAGCTGTTTTTT	CASRQPGQRKLGGELFF
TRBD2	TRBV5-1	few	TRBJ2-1	TGCGCCAGCAGCTTGGTACTAGCGGACAATGAGCAGTTCTTC	CASSLVLADNEQFF
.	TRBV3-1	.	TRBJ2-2	TGTGCCAGCAGCCCGGATTACACCGGGGAGCTGTTTTTT	CASSPDYTGELFF
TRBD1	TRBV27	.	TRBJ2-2	TGTGCCAGCAGGGAACAGGGGGCTGCCGGGGAGCTGTTTTTT	CASREQGAAGELFF
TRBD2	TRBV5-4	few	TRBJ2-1	TGTGCCAGCAGCTTGGAGCCAGGGAGGGACAATGAGCAGTTCTTC	CASSLEPGRDNEQFF
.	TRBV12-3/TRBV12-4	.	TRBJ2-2	TGTGCCAGCAGTCTCAAATCCACCGGGGAGCTGTTTTTT	CASSLKSTGELFF
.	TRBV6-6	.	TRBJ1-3	TGTGCCAGCAGTTACTTCGGGGCGAACGGAAACACCATATATTTT	CASSYFGANGNTIYF
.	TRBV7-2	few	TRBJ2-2	TGTGCCAGCAGCAAAGAAACACTCACCGGGGAGCTGTTTTTT	CASSKETLTGELFF
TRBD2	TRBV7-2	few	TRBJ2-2	TGTGCCAGCAGCTGGACTAGCGGGGGGAACACCGGGGAGCTGTTTTTT	CASSWTSGGNTGELFF
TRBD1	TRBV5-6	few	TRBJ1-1	TGTGCCAGCAGCTTGTCCGGGACAGGGGGCTTTCGTACTGAAGCTTTCTTT	CASSLSGTGGFRTEAFF
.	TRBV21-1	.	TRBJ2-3	TGTGCCAGCAGCAGACTAGCGGGGGCGAGCACAGATACGCAGTATTTT	CASSRLAGASTDTQYF
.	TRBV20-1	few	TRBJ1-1	TGCAGTGCTAGGGTGCCCGGGGACACTGAAGCTTTCTTT	CSARVPGDTEAFF
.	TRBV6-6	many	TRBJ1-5	TGTGCCAGCAGTGTAAGGGAACAGCCCCAGCATTTT	CASSVREQPQHF
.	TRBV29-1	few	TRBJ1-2	TGCAGCGTTGGACAATCTAACTATGGCTACACCTTC	CSVGQSNYGYTF
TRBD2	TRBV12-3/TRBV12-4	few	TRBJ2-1	TGTGCCAGCAGTTTGAGGACTAGCGGGAGGAATGAGCAGTTCTTC	CASSLRTSGRNEQFF
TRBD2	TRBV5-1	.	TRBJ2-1	TGCGCCAGCAGCTCCGGGACTAGCGGGCGGGATGAGCAGTTCTTC	CASSSGTSGRDEQFF
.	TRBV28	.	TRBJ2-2	TGTGCCAGCAGTTGGGGGAGGCGCACCGGGGAGCTGTTTTTT	CASSWGRRTGELFF